What follows are 14 T cell receptor beta chains derived from one specimen sequenced in a study of cytomegalovirus exposure and HLA in healthy donors. PCR amplification relied on 60 Vbeta primers (plus 13 Jbeta primers). Measured with immunoSEQ multiplex PCR; TCRdb has only the in-frame clones, and not every one. This sample contains more than 100,000 clones. Sequenced sample: PBMCs. All receptors derive from a woman aged 40 to 50 in good health and CMV-seronegative.

This rearrangement joins TRBV7-9 to TRBJ1-5; TRBD1 matches at 7 bases. The CDR3 sequence is 14 residues long. V was clipped by 3 bases and J by 5 bases; unmatched bases: 4. From germline, CDR1 is SEHNR and CDR2 FQNEAQ (reference sequence). The CDR3 nucleotides are TGTGCCAGCAGCTTTGAGGGGGCCCATCAGCCCCAGCATTTT. Its translation is CASSFEGAHQPQHF. The variable domain in full, with the rest retrieved from reference TRBV7-9 and TRBJ1-5, is DTGVSQNPRHKITKRGQNVTFRCDPISEHNRLYWYRQTLGQGPEFLTYFQNEAQLEKSRLLSDRFSAERPKGSFSTLEIQRTEQGDSAMYLCASSFEGAHQPQHFGDGTRLSIL.

The V gene is TRBV7-2, the J gene TRBJ1-5; the match to TRBD1 covers 11 bases. Germline trimming cut 2 bases from V and 6 bases from J; bases unmatched to any gene: 9. The CDR3 is 17 residues long. Per germline, CDR1 SGHTA and CDR2 FQGNSA. The CDR3 reads CASSLRGQGVVSQPQHF. The CDR3 DNA sequence: TGTGCCAGCAGCTTACGGGGACAGGGGGTAGTAAGTCAGCCCCAGCATTTT.

The rearrangement links TRBV5-4 to TRBJ2-5; D unresolved. Per germline, CDR1 SGHNT and CDR2 YYREEE (reference sequence). The CDR3 is made up of 15 amino acids. V was cut by 2 bases and J by 3 bases, with 14 bases left in between. The CDR3 DNA follows: TGTGCCAGCAGCTTAAATGATCTGACTGAAGAGACCCAGTACTTC. Its protein is CASSLNDLTEETQYF.

The genes are TRBV27 and TRBJ2-5; weak D call: TRBD1 (6 bases). V lost 2 bases to trimming and J lost 5 bases, with 12 bases between them. In germline, CDR1 is MNHEY, CDR2 SMNVEV (reference sequence). This CDR3 has 14 amino acids. The DNA for the CDR3 is TGTGCCAGCAGTTTAAGGCAGGGGCTGGAGACCCAGTACTTC. Translation gives CASSLRQGLETQYF.

The DNA of the CDR3 is TGTGCCAGAAGCTTGACTGACAGGGGGCGTGCGAAAGAAAAACTGTTTTTT. This sequence encodes CARSLTDRGRAKEKLFF. The rearrangement links TRBV5-3 to TRBJ1-4, with 10 bases identical to TRBD1. TRBV5-3 is annotated as an ORF whose role is uncertain. This CDR3 spans 17 amino acids. V shed 1 base, J shed 8 bases, and the junction held 11 bases outside the gene matches.

CDR3 region: CASSIVMNTEAFF. CDR3 nucleotide sequence: TGTGCCAGTAGTATTGTCATGAACACTGAAGCTTTCTTT. The chain couples TRBV19 to TRBJ1-1; unclear D gene. V was pared by 3 bases and J by 0 bases, with 5 bases between. The CDR3 covers 13 residues. Germline lookup yields CDR1 LNHDA and CDR2 SQIVND (reference sequence).

The gene calls are TRBV29-1 and TRBJ1-2; D perhaps matches TRBD1 (5 bases). Trimming shortened V by 7 bases and J by 4 bases, and 10 bases separated the two germline ends. The CDR3 is made up of 11 amino acids. The germline V gene has CDR1 SQVTM and CDR2 ANQGSEA. DNA of the CDR3: TGCAGCGGAGACAGTTCCTATGGCTACACCTTC. It codes for CSGDSSYGYTF.

The rearrangement uses TRBV9 and TRBJ1-1; the D gene is possibly TRBD1 (6 bases). The CDR3 is 14 amino acids. V lost 4 bases and J lost 1, with 11 bases in between. Germline CDR1 reads SGDLS; CDR2 reads YYNGEE. The CDR3 bases are TGTGCCAGCAGCCAGGGGCAAACGAACACTGAAGCTTTCTTT. Its translation: CASSQGQTNTEAFF.

J is TRBJ1-1 and V is TRBV4-3; 10 nucleotides line up with TRBD1. The junction had 7 bases not matched to a gene; V was cut back by 3 bases and J by 6 bases. Germline V gives CDR1 LGHNA, CDR2 YSLEER. This CDR3 has 15 residues. This chain's CDR3 is CASSHSGTGASEAFF. In nucleotides, the CDR3 is TGCGCCAGCAGCCACTCCGGGACAGGGGCGTCTGAAGCTTTCTTT.

This CDR3 reads CASSSRLAGGRETQYF. The CDR3 nucleotides are TGTGCCAGCAGCTCCCGACTAGCGGGGGGGCGGGAGACCCAGTACTTC. This chain links TRBV7-8 with TRBJ2-5; 14 positions agree with TRBD2. Germline V gene data show CDR1 as SGHVS and CDR2 as FQNEAQ. Losses at the gene ends were 4 bases for V and 5 bases for J; bases not matched to a gene: 6. The CDR3 has 16 amino acids.

V and J are TRBV28 and TRBJ1-3; D call uncertain. Germline V gene data show CDR1 as MDHEN and CDR2 as SYDVKM. The ends were cut back, 7 bases at V and 2 bases at J, with 6 bases in the middle. The CDR3 is 12 residues long. CDR3 nucleotide sequence: TGTGCCAGCACCCCCGCTGGAAACACCATATATTTT. This sequence encodes CASTPAGNTIYF.

Regarding this clone: One junction end disagrees with the germline gene, perhaps due to a read error. The chain couples TRBV5-1 to TRBJ1-4; 11 nucleotides line up with TRBD1. Germline V gives CDR1 SGHRS, CDR2 YFSETQ. This CDR3 is built from 18 residues. The DNA for the CDR3 is TGCGCCAGCAGTTTGGAATGGACAGGGGGCATCACTAATGAAAAACTGTTTTTT. Protein: CASSLEWTGGITNEKLFF.

This chain uses TRBV15 with TRBJ2-5, with TRBD1 as a possible D gene (8 bases). Per the germline V gene, CDR1 is LNHNV and CDR2 is YYDKDF (reference sequence). The CDR3 extends over 15 amino acids. The ends were cut back, 1 base at V and 11 bases at J, with 20 bases in the middle. CDR3 in DNA: TGTGCCACCAGCAGAGGAGGGCAGGGGGCGGGGGAGCAGTACTTC. This gives the protein CATSRGGQGAGEQYF.

The chain links TRBV5-1 to TRBJ1-2, with a tentative D call TRBD1 (6 bases). Trimming stripped 2 bases from V and 8 bases from J, with 13 bases between. This CDR3 region has 13 residues. CDR1 is SGHRS and CDR2 is YFSETQ in the germline V gene. The CDR3: CASSFGTPEGYTF. The CDR3 DNA sequence: TGCGCCAGCAGCTTTGGGACACCGGAGGGCTACACCTTC.